The rows below give T cell receptor beta chains drawn from one sample of a study of blood T cell repertoires in COVID-19. Libraries were prepared by immunoSEQ multiplex PCR; TCRdb keeps only in-frame clonotypes and omits some of them. This table has approximately 180,000 clones, roughly 82% appearing once. Sequences were obtained from peripheral blood. These receptors originate from a woman in her seventies with acute or convalescent COVID-19. Both conserved end residues are part of each CDR3. The D gene is left open where the match is weak. Some rows have no size entry. The others give once, few or many, or a class for an expanded clone.

TRBJ1-5 | TRBV27 | . | once | CASSLGRNQPQHF | TGTGCCAGCAGTTTGGGGCGCAATCAGCCCCAGCATTTT
TRBJ2-3 | TRBV6-5 | TRBD2 | . | CASSFGTSGGTDTQYF | TGTGCCAGCAGTTTCGGGACTAGCGGGGGCACAGATACGCAGTATTTT
TRBJ1-2 | TRBV18 | . | . | CASSPTFGARGNGYTF | TGTGCCAGCTCACCAACATTCGGTGCCAGGGGAAATGGCTACACCTTC
TRBJ2-5 | TRBV9 | TRBD2 | . | CASSATSGRETQYF | TGTGCCAGCAGCGCGACTAGCGGGAGGGAGACCCAGTACTTC
TRBJ1-6 | TRBV28 | . | . | CASSPGRFDNSPLHF | TGTGCCAGCAGCCCAGGGAGGTTTGATAATTCACCCCTCCACTTT
TRBJ1-5 | TRBV4-2 | TRBD1 | . | CASSHVQRQGDNQPQHF | TGTGCCAGCAGCCATGTTCAGAGACAGGGTGACAATCAGCCCCAGCATTTT
TRBJ2-2 | TRBV19 | . | . | CASGAGLVRDTGELFF | TGTGCCAGTGGGGCAGGGCTGGTTAGGGACACCGGGGAGCTGTTTTTT
TRBJ2-6 | TRBV5-1 | . | . | CASSNDRSLAGANVLTF | TGCGCCAGCAGCAACGACAGATCTCTGGCTGGGGCCAACGTCCTGACTTTC
TRBJ2-3 | TRBV7-2 | TRBD2 | . | CASSVKTSGRFDTQYF | TGTGCCAGCAGCGTAAAGACTAGCGGGAGATTCGATACGCAGTATTTT
TRBJ1-3 | TRBV2 | TRBD1 | . | CASSRDRHSGNTIYF | TGTGCCAGCAGCCGGGACAGGCACTCTGGAAACACCATATATTTT
TRBJ1-5 | TRBV21-1 | . | once | CASSNRTGENAQHF | TGTGCCAGCAGCAACCGGACAGGGGAAAACGCCCAGCATTTT
TRBJ1-1 | TRBV7-9 | TRBD1 | few | CASSRRTGSDEAFF | TGTGCCAGCAGCCGCAGGACAGGGTCCGATGAAGCTTTCTTT
TRBJ1-1 | TRBV5-4 | . | few | CASSLRGTEAFF | TGTGCCAGCAGCTTGAGGGGAACTGAAGCTTTCTTT
TRBJ1-6 | TRBV2 | . | few | CASSTQGYNSPLHF | TGTGCCAGCAGTACACAGGGTTATAATTCACCCCTCCACTTT
TRBJ2-5 | TRBV30 | . | . | CAWSPPGETQYF | TGTGCCTGGAGTCCACCCGGGGAGACCCAGTACTTC
TRBJ2-7 | TRBV7-2 | . | . | CASSLVRVSEQYF | TGTGCCAGCAGCTTAGTCCGAGTAAGCGAGCAGTACTTC
TRBJ2-1 | TRBV4-1 | . | . | CASSQKPGDRDEQFF | TGCGCCAGCAGCCAGAAGCCGGGAGATCGGGATGAGCAGTTCTTC
TRBJ1-2 | TRBV4-1 | . | . | CASRPSVGALNYGYTF | TGCGCCAGCAGACCCTCGGTTGGGGCTCTTAACTATGGCTACACCTTC
TRBJ2-3 | TRBV7-9 | TRBD1 | few | CASSLATGKTDTQYF | TGTGCCAGCAGCTTGGCGACAGGGAAAACAGATACGCAGTATTTT
TRBJ1-1 | TRBV5-6 | . | . | CASSFGLLNTEAFF | TGTGCCAGCAGCTTTGGACTGCTGAACACTGAAGCTTTCTTT
TRBJ2-3 | TRBV11-2 | TRBD2 | . | CASSSAASGGYHTDTQYF | TGTGCCAGCAGCTCGGCGGCTAGCGGGGGGTACCACACAGATACGCAGTATTTT
TRBJ1-1 | TRBV10-3 | . | . | CAFSRGVDTEAFF | TGTGCCTTCTCCCGCGGGGTGGACACTGAAGCTTTCTTT
TRBJ2-6 | TRBV6-2/TRBV6-3 | . | few | CASIPANPSGANVLTF | TGTGCCAGCATCCCAGCCAATCCCTCTGGGGCCAACGTCCTGACTTTC
TRBJ2-7 | TRBV18 | . | few | CASSPPGGLYEQYF | TGTGCCAGCTCACCACCGGGCGGACTCTACGAGCAGTACTTC
TRBJ1-3 | TRBV11-3 | . | . | CASSLNGRSDTIYF | TGTGCCAGCAGCTTAAATGGCCGAAGCGACACCATATATTTT
TRBJ2-3 | TRBV12-5 | TRBD2 | . | CASGSQPGLAVTDTQYF | TGTGCTAGTGGTTCGCAACCGGGACTAGCGGTTACAGATACGCAGTATTTT
TRBJ1-6 | TRBV2 | . | . | CASRDQGGGSPLHF | TGTGCCAGCAGGGACCAGGGTGGTGGTTCACCCCTCCACTTT
TRBJ2-2 | TRBV6-5 | . | . | CASTYRDSGELFF | TGTGCCAGCACCTACAGGGATTCCGGGGAGCTGTTTTTT
TRBJ1-6 | TRBV2 | . | . | CATTIGGVAYNSPLHF | TGTGCCACTACAATCGGGGGTGTCGCCTATAATTCACCCCTCCACTTT
TRBJ1-1 | TRBV30 | TRBD1 | . | CAWSDFGTAKAFF | TGTGCCTGGAGTGACTTCGGGACAGCCAAAGCTTTCTTT
TRBJ1-1 | TRBV6-5 | . | . | CASNRQPEAFF | TGTGCCAGCAACAGACAGCCTGAAGCTTTCTTT
TRBJ1-2 | TRBV18 | . | . | CASSPESQGYYGYTF | TGTGCCAGCTCACCGGAATCCCAGGGTTACTATGGCTACACCTTC
TRBJ1-6 | TRBV27 | . | . | CASSFRVDSPLHF | TGTGCCAGCAGTTTTCGCGTGGATTCACCCCTCCACTTT
TRBJ2-7 | TRBV5-1 | TRBD2 | . | CASSFSSGTSYEQYF | TGCGCCAGCAGCTTCTCTAGCGGGACAAGCTACGAGCAGTACTTC
TRBJ1-1 | TRBV5-1 | TRBD1 | . | CASNGHTGGTEAFF | TGCGCCAGCAATGGCCACACAGGGGGAACTGAAGCTTTCTTT
TRBJ2-7 | TRBV7-2 | . | . | CASSFLAGSYEQYF | TGTGCCAGCAGCTTTCTCGCGGGGAGCTACGAGCAGTACTTC
TRBJ2-5 | TRBV28 | . | . | CASSTPLETQYF | TGTGCCAGCAGTACTCCCTTGGAGACCCAGTACTTC
TRBJ2-7 | TRBV11-2 | . | . | CASSLATQVPHF | TGTGCCAGCAGCTTGGCGACACAGGTGCCGCACTTC
TRBJ1-2 | TRBV25-1 | TRBD1 | . | CASSELGQGGLHYGYTF | TGTGCCAGCAGTGAATTGGGACAGGGGGGTTTGCACTATGGCTACACCTTC
TRBJ1-5 | TRBV5-5 | TRBD1 | once | CASSQAGTGPNQPQHF | TGTGCCAGCAGCCAAGCCGGGACAGGGCCGAATCAGCCCCAGCATTTT
TRBJ1-3 | TRBV15 | . | few | CATSRGAASGNTIYF | TGTGCCACCAGCAGAGGGGCCGCCTCTGGAAACACCATATATTTT
TRBJ2-3 | TRBV27 | . | . | CASRNWPDTQYF | TGTGCCAGCAGAAATTGGCCAGATACGCAGTATTTT
TRBJ1-1 | TRBV6-1 | . | . | CASSEVPWTDEAFF | TGTGCCAGCAGTGAAGTGCCGTGGACAGATGAAGCTTTCTTT
TRBJ1-1 | TRBV9 | . | . | CASSVGNLPTEAFF | TGTGCCAGCAGCGTAGGAAACCTACCCACTGAAGCTTTCTTT